The text below deals with one T cell receptor beta chain. Its specificity is unknown. The CDR3 sequence is 16 residues long. In germline, CDR1 is SSHAT, CDR2 FNYEAQ (reference sequence). V shed 3 bases and J shed 5 bases, with 19 bases lying between them. TCRdb independently ran MiXCR on the 5' RACE reads; one entry per CDR3 protein. The data show approximately 240,000 distinct CDR3 sequences, with over 11% seen just once and under 9.5% held by the top ten. This sample was included in a study of identical twins. Study findings and constraints: Its conclusions, products of cross-sectional statistical analysis, did not come from following the same donors. For monozygotic twins, models underestimated out-of-frame TCR alpha sharing. The abundant beta clonotypes from cord blood had fewer insertions, and memory repertoires had none of this. An excess of low generation probability was shown by twin-shared out-of-frame alpha sequences.

Sample: memory (CD45RO+) T cells sorted from blood. This clonotype was sampled from a woman younger than 35 in good health. V is TRBV7-7 and J is TRBJ1-1, with no clear D. In DNA, the CDR3 is TGTGCCAGCAGCTTTCTCCCTCTACAGCTCGCGACTGAAGCTTTCTTT. Translated, it gives CASSFLPLQLATEAFF. Together with reference TRBV7-7 and TRBJ1-1, the CDR3 gives the full variable domain: GAGVSQSPRYKVTKRGQDVTLRCDPISSHATLYWYQQALGQGPEFLTYFNYEAQPDKSGLPSDRFSAERPEGSISTLTIQRTEQRDSAMYRCASSFLPLQLATEAFFGQGTRLTVV.